This T cell receptor beta chain was captured in a study of CD8 T cells in Susac syndrome. Study overall: When blood was drawn, the patients with Susac syndrome were therapy-naive, on corticosteroids, or on intravenous immunoglobulin alone.

The RNA input was roughly 0.45 to 1 ug, and it was reverse transcribed with random hexamers. TCRdb analysed the immunoSEQ multiplex PCR reads with MiXCR anew, one entry per CDR3 protein. The sample yields around 71,000 distinct CDR3 sequences, 93% seen once. Bulk CD8+ and CD4+ cells came from magnetic negative isolation; CD8+ TEMRA by FACS. Per the germline V gene, CDR1 is SGDLS and CDR2 is YYNGEE. This CDR3 comprises 17 residues. The V gene end was trimmed by 3 bases and the J gene end by 6 bases; junction bases not matched to a gene: 12. The gene calls are TRBV9 and TRBJ2-2; 9 bases fit TRBD2. Specimen: CD4+ T cells from PBMCs. The source of this sequence is a human donor with Susac syndrome. The DNA of the CDR3 is TGTGCCAGCAGCGCGGAAGCGGGGGGCTATCCGGCCGGGGAGCTGTTTTTT. The encoded protein is CASSAEAGGYPAGELFF.